This T cell receptor beta chain was obtained from a study of regulatory T cells in long-lasting Graves disease. The CDR3 runs 18 residues. The V gene end was trimmed by 5 bases and the J gene end by 0 bases; junction bases not matched to a gene: 11. Looked up from germline, CDR1 is MDHEN and CDR2 is SYDVKM. Library construction for TCR beta used iRepertoire HTBI primers and Arm-PCR of CDR3 regions. TCRdb used MiXCR to reprocess the multiplex PCR reads, holding one entry per CDR3 protein. The sample lists roughly 500,000 distinct CDR3 sequences, less than 25% seen once, with 6.5% to 10% in the top ten. Regarding time point: persistent/refractory GD, antithyroid drugs over 5 years with positive TRAb. Researchers made the TCR library from RNA that was extracted from PBMCs.

The rearrangement links TRBV28 to TRBJ2-3; TRBD2 matches 10 bases. Sequenced here: peripheral blood mononuclear cells (PBMCs), sampled when the disease was refractory, from a patient treated with antithyroid drugs. This TCR was recovered from a female donor with Graves disease. Written as DNA, the CDR3 is TGTGCCAGCAGTCTTCCTACCCGACTAGCGGGTAGCACAGATACGCAGTATTTT. Translation gives CASSLPTRLAGSTDTQYF.